This TCR beta chain derives from a study of vaccination effects on CD4 cells after COVID-19. The CDR3 has 14 amino acids. Trimming left V 6 bases short and J 5 bases short, with 16 bases between. Germline V lookup: CDR1 MNHNY, CDR2 SVGAGI (reference sequence). Concerning this clone: What it binds is unknown.

Sequenced by immunoSEQ multiplex PCR; TCRdb stores in-frame clones only, minus some. The table includes 35,000 to 40,000 clones, 82% detected once. Cells that had been cultured for 10 days were the source of isolated CD4+ T cells. Recipients of the vaccine had no prior SARS-CoV-2 infection and negative nucleocapsid antibodies. Replacing half the medium with IL-2 medium was done on days 3 and 7. The input for sequencing was CD4+ T cells from PBMCs cultured without peptide, taken before COVID-19 vaccination. The V call is TRBV6-6, the J call TRBJ2-5, with D uncertain. This clonotype originated in a human donor who received a COVID-19 vaccine. In DNA, the CDR3 is TGTGCCAGCAGCTTGATGTCCCTAAGGGAGACCCAGTACTTC. Translated: CASSLMSLRETQYF.